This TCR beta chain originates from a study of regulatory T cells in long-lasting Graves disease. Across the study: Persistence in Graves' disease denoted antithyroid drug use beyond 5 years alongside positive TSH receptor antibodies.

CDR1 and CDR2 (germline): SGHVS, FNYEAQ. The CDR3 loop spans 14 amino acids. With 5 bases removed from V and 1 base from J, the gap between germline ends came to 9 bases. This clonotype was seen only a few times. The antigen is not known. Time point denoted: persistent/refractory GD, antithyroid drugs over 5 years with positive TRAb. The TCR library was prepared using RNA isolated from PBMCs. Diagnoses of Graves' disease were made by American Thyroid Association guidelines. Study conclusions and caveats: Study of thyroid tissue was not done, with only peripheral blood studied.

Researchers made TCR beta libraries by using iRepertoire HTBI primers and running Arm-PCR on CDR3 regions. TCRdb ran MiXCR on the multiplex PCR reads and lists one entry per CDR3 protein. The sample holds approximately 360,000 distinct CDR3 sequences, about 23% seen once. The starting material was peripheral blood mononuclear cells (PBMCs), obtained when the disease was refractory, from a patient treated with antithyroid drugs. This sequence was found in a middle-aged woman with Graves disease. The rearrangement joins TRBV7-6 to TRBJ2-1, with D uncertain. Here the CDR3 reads CASSPSESYNEQFF. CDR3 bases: TGTGCCAGCAGCCCGTCGGAGTCCTACAATGAGCAGTTCTTC.